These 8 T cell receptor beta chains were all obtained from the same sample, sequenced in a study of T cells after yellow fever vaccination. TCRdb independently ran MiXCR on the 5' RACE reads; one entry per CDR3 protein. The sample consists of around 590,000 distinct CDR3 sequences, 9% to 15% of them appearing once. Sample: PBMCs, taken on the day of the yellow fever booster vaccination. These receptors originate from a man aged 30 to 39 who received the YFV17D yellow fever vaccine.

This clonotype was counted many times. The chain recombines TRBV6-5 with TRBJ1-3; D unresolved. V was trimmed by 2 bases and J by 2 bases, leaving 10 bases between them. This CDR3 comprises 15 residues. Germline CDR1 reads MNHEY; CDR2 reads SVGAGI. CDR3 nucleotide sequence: TGTGCCAGCAGTTACACCGAAGGAGCTGGAAACACCATATATTTT. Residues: CASSYTEGAGNTIYF.

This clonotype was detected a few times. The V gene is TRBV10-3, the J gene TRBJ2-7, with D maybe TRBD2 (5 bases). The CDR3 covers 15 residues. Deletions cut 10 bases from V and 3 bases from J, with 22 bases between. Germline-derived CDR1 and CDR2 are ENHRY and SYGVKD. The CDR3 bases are TGTGCCACCAGAGGAGGTAGTGGCATGGGCTACGAGCAGTACTTC. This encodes CATRGGSGMGYEQYF.

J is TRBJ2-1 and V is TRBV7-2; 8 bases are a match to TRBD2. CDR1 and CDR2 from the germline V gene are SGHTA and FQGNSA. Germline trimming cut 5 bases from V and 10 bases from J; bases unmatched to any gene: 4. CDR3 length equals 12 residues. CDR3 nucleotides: TGTGCCAGCAGCGTCCTAGCGGGCGAGCAGTTCTTC. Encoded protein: CASSVLAGEQFF.

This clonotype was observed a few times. CDR3: CASSLRRLTDTQYF. CDR3 in DNA: TGTGCCAGCAGCTTACGACGCCTCACAGATACGCAGTATTTT. The chain carries TRBV11-2 and TRBJ2-3; no clear D gene. This CDR3 is built from 14 residues. Trimming shortened V by 2 bases and J by 2 bases, and 8 bases separated the two germline ends. The V gene's germline CDR1 is SGHAT and CDR2 FQNNGV.

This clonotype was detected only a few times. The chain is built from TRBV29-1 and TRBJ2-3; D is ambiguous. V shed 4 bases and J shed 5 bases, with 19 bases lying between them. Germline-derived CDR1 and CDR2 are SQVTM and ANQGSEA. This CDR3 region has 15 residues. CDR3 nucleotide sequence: TGCAGCGTTGGGCCATCTCGCGCTGGGGAAGATACGCAGTATTTT. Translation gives CSVGPSRAGEDTQYF.

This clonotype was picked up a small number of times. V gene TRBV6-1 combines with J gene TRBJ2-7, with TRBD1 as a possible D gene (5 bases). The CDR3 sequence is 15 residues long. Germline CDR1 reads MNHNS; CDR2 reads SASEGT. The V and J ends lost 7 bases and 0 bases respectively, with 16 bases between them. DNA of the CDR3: TGTGCCAGCATGAGTCGCCGCGACAGCTCCTACGAGCAGTACTTC. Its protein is CASMSRRDSSYEQYF.

Written as DNA, the CDR3 is TGTGCCCTCAGTTTTCTTAGGACAGGGATGGGCACCGGGGAGCTGTTTTTT. Translating it yields CALSFLRTGMGTGELFF. V and J are TRBV12-3 or TRBV12-4 and TRBJ2-2; 8 bases match TRBD1. The CDR3 totals 17 residues. The V segment lost 11 bases and the J segment 4 bases; nucleotides outside the gene matches: 18.

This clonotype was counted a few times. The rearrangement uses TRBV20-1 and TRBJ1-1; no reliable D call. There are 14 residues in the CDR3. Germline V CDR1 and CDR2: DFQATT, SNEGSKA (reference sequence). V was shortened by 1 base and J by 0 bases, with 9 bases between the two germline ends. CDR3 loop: CSARATLLNTEAFF. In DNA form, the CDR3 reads TGCAGTGCTAGAGCCACCCTTCTGAACACTGAAGCTTTCTTT.